A selection of T cell receptor beta chains follows, all from one sample in a study of Ad26.COV2.S vaccination and SARS-CoV-2 variants. Here immunoSEQ multiplex PCR was the method, and the copy in TCRdb shows in-frame clones only, minus some. The sample contains some 300,000 clones, just under 85% of which appear only once. The sequenced sample was peripheral blood, obtained in a trial of Ad26.COV2.S vaccine versus placebo. Receptors originate from a person between 18 and 65 years old who received the Ad26.COV2.S COVID-19 vaccine or a placebo. Both conserved end residues are trimmed from each CDR3.

v_gene: TRBV7-9; CDR3aa: ASSFSGTGAFFSTDTQY
v_gene: TRBV5-1; CDR3aa: ASSTDTSGVAGEQF
v_gene: TRBV6-5; CDR3aa: ASKAAANYGYT
v_gene: TRBV6-5; CDR3aa: ASRDRVDEQY
v_gene: TRBV6-5; CDR3aa: ASLTGANTGELF
v_gene: TRBV7-9; CDR3aa: ASSFLVGIAGNEQY
v_gene: TRBV11-2; CDR3aa: ASSLGLAVNEQF
v_gene: TRBV6-5; CDR3aa: ASSPLGSILTQY
v_gene: TRBV5-1; CDR3aa: ASSLDPSKETQY
v_gene: TRBV9; CDR3aa: ASSPVGILAKNIQY
v_gene: TRBV27; CDR3aa: ASSPGSSASPLH
v_gene: TRBV12-3/TRBV12-4; CDR3aa: ASSFMGSWGYT
v_gene: TRBV23-1; CDR3aa: ASSQGGTSRNQPQH
v_gene: TRBV9; CDR3aa: ASKSGSNTEAF
v_gene: TRBV2; CDR3aa: ASGSAMNTEAF
v_gene: TRBV12-5; CDR3aa: ASSKVGTDTQY